The 30 T cell receptor beta chains presented below share a single source sample, sequenced in a study of vaccination effects on CD4 cells after COVID-19. Antigen specificity for these receptors is unknown. Only in-frame clones appear in the TCRdb table, and some are missing; sequencing was by immunoSEQ multiplex PCR. The data show about 45,000 clones, approximately 70% seen once. Antigen-specific CD4+ T cells expanded by the ViraFEST assay with viral peptide pools were then sequenced. Having been cultured for around nine days, the cells underwent CD4+ T cell isolation. This individual tested PCR-positive for SARS-CoV-2 infection between March and December 2020. Sequenced here: CD4+ T cells from PBMCs cultured with a peptide pool, sampled before COVID-19 vaccination. The receptor source for this set is a human donor who had a prior SARS-CoV-2 infection.

There are a few counts of this clone. This rearrangement joins TRBV9 to TRBJ2-7; 13 nucleotides match TRBD2. This CDR3 has 15 amino acids. Trimming at V came to 2 bases and at J to 2 bases, leaving 1 base not matched to a gene. Germline lookup yields CDR1 SGDLS and CDR2 YYNGEE. The CDR3 bases are TGTGCCAGCAGCGTCGGACTAGCGGGGGCCTACGAGCAGTACTTC. Protein product: CASSVGLAGAYEQYF.

The rearrangement joins TRBV6-1 to TRBJ2-3; TRBD2 is a possible D gene (6 bases). V dropped 2 bases and J dropped 7 bases, with 16 bases sitting between them. Germline V gives CDR1 MNHNS, CDR2 SASEGT. The CDR3 consists of 15 residues. The CDR3 DNA is TGTGCCAGCAGTGAAATCCGGTGGGGGGAAAATACGCAGTATTTT. Translation gives CASSEIRWGENTQYF.

V and J are TRBV19 and TRBJ2-3; D ambiguous. The germline V gene has CDR1 LNHDA and CDR2 SQIVND (reference sequence). The CDR3 contains 14 residues. V lost 3 bases, J lost 0 bases, and 7 bases lay in between. The CDR3 region has the DNA TGTGCCAGTAGTATCCCATTAAGCACAGATACGCAGTATTTT. It encodes CASSIPLSTDTQYF.

This clone turned up a few times. V usage is TRBV14 and J usage is TRBJ2-7; tentatively, D is TRBD1 or TRBD2 (5 bases each). Germline CDR1 is SGHDN and CDR2 is FVKESK. The V end lost 1 base, the J end lost 5 bases, and 6 bases lay between the germline ends. This CDR3 region has 12 residues. Written as DNA, the CDR3 is TGTGCCAGCAGCCAAGGGGGGAACGAGCAGTACTTC. Amino acid sequence: CASSQGGNEQYF.

V usage is TRBV2 and J usage is TRBJ2-7, with 7 bases identical to TRBD2. CDR3 length: 14 residues. Germline assignment: CDR1 SNHLY and CDR2 FYNNEI. V gave up 7 bases and J gave up 2 bases; unmatched junction bases: 8. The CDR3 region is CASKLSGGTYEQYF. Here the CDR3 DNA reads TGTGCCAGCAAACTATCGGGGGGAACCTACGAGCAGTACTTC.

The J gene is TRBJ1-2, the V gene TRBV29-1; no clear D. The CDR3 runs 13 residues. CDR1 SQVTM and CDR2 ANQGSEA come from the germline V gene. Trimming left V 0 bases short and J 5 bases short, with 10 bases between. This CDR3 is CSVEDRTSYGYTF. Written as DNA, the CDR3 is TGCAGCGTTGAAGACAGGACCTCTTATGGCTACACCTTC. The variable domain in full, completed from reference TRBV29-1 and TRBJ1-2, reads SAVISQKPSRDICQRGTSLTIQCQVDSQVTMMFWYRQQPGQSLTLIATANQGSEATYESGFVIDKFPISRPNLTFSTLTVSNMSPEDSSIYLCSVEDRTSYGYTFGSGTRLTVV.

This clone came up a few times. This rearrangement joins TRBV6-6 to TRBJ1-1, with 7 nucleotides matching TRBD1. The CDR3 runs 15 residues. After removal of 4 bases from V and 1 base from J, the junction contained 6 bases not matched to a gene. CDR1 and CDR2 from the germline V gene are MNHNY and SVGAGI (reference sequence). As DNA, the CDR3 is TGTGCCAGCAGTTCCCATTGGACAGGGAACACTGAAGCTTTCTTT. This codes for CASSSHWTGNTEAFF.

This clone was recorded once. The CDR3 loop reads CASTRRDTQYF. Here the CDR3 DNA reads TGTGCCAGCACTCGGAGGGATACGCAGTATTTT. The gene calls are TRBV2 and TRBJ2-3, with D possibly TRBD2 on 5 matching bases. The germline V gene encodes CDR1 SNHLY and CDR2 FYNNEI. The V end lost 7 bases, the J end lost 6 bases, and 8 bases lay between the germline ends. CDR3 length: 11 amino acids.

V gene TRBV6-5 combines with J gene TRBJ1-1; D perhaps matches TRBD1 (6 bases). With 2 bases removed from V and 3 bases from J, the gap between germline ends came to 10 bases. This CDR3 has 14 amino acids. Germline lookup yields CDR1 MNHEY and CDR2 SVGAGI. CDR3 nucleotides: TGTGCCAGCAGTTACGGGGGCGTTGACACTGAAGCTTTCTTT. Amino acids: CASSYGGVDTEAFF.

The chain combines TRBV12-3 or TRBV12-4 with TRBJ1-4; D not certain. Trimming stripped 2 bases from V and 4 bases from J, with 5 bases between. The CDR3 runs to 13 residues. In DNA form, the CDR3 reads TGTGCCAGCAGTTTACAGCATAATGAAAAACTGTTTTTT. Its translation: CASSLQHNEKLFF.

J is TRBJ2-3 and V is TRBV4-1; 8 bases map to TRBD2. CDR3 length: 17 residues. Germline trimming cut 4 bases from V and 4 bases from J; bases unmatched to any gene: 13. Germline CDR1 is MGHRA and CDR2 is YSYEKL. The CDR3, as DNA: TGCGCCAGCAGCCCCGCCGGGACTAGATTCCTCCCAGATACGCAGTATTTT. Its protein product is CASSPAGTRFLPDTQYF.

This clone was detected only once. V is TRBV9 and J is TRBJ2-1; perhaps D is TRBD1 or TRBD2 (5 bases each). V lost 2 bases, J lost 7 bases, and 13 bases lay in between. CDR1 and CDR2 (germline): SGDLS, YYNGEE. This CDR3 has 14 residues. In DNA, the CDR3 is TGTGCCAGCAGCGTCATCGGGGCTAGGAATGAGCAGTTCTTC. Translation gives CASSVIGARNEQFF.

This clone was picked up a small number of times. This chain connects TRBV6-6 to TRBJ1-1; no firm D call. Germline CDR1 MNHNY, CDR2 SVGAGI (reference sequence). V was cut by 6 bases and J by 3 bases, with 11 bases left in between. The CDR3 has 13 residues. In DNA form, the CDR3 reads TGTGCCAGCAGACCCGACCCGGACACTGAAGCTTTCTTT. The encoded protein is CASRPDPDTEAFF.

This clone came up a few times. This chain joins TRBV9 and TRBJ2-2, with D unclear. The V end was cut by 4 bases, the J end by 3 bases, with 7 bases between. Germline V gives CDR1 SGDLS, CDR2 YYNGEE. The CDR3 runs to 13 residues. Here the CDR3 reads CASSQTDTGELFF. The CDR3 DNA follows: TGTGCCAGCAGCCAGACGGACACCGGGGAGCTGTTTTTT.

The chain joins TRBV1 to TRBJ1-2; TRBD1 is the table's D call and was not checked against the DNA. TRBV1 constitutes a pseudogene. The length of the CDR3 is 19 residues. This chain's CDR3 is CTSSQDAYQDSGIMSGYTF. DNA for the CDR3: TGCACCAGCAGCCAAGATGCTTATCAGGACAGTGGAATTATGTCGGGCTACACCTTC.

The CDR3 here is CASSKSSAEQYF. CDR3 in DNA: TGTGCCAGCAGCAAATCTTCGGCCGAGCAGTACTTC. The chain carries TRBV21-1 and TRBJ2-7. TRBV21-1 is a documented pseudogene. CDR3 length: 12 amino acids.

The chain combines TRBV5-1 with TRBJ2-1; either TRBD1 or TRBD2 may fit D (8 bases each). This CDR3 has 16 amino acids. Trimming left V 3 bases short and J 4 bases short, with 17 bases between. Germline lookup yields CDR1 SGHRS and CDR2 YFSETQ. CDR3 protein: CASSSGGTGEYNEQFF. The CDR3 DNA follows: TGCGCCAGCAGCTCGGGGGGGACAGGTGAATACAATGAGCAGTTCTTC.

The CDR3 nucleotides read TGTGCCAGCAGCCGCGGTCGGGACGAGCAGTACTTC. Amino acid sequence: CASSRGRDEQYF. This rearrangement joins TRBV13 to TRBJ2-7; D uncertain. The germline V gene has CDR1 PRHDT and CDR2 FYEKMQ (reference sequence). V lost 5 bases and J lost 5, with 10 bases in between. The CDR3 has 12 amino acids.

The V gene is TRBV27, the J gene TRBJ1-1, with no clear D. V was clipped by 7 bases and J by 5 bases, with 17 bases between them. Germline-derived CDR1 and CDR2 are MNHEY and SMNVEV (reference sequence). The CDR3 is 14 residues long. CDR3 coding DNA: TGTGCCAGCATGGCATTGTCCAGCGGGACTGAAGCTTTCTTT. This gives the protein CASMALSSGTEAFF.

The chain recombines TRBV24-1 with TRBJ2-3; TRBD1 matches 7 bases. V lost 4 bases, J lost 0 bases, and 6 bases stayed unmatched. Per the germline V gene, CDR1 is KGHDR and CDR2 is SFDVKD. The CDR3 totals 16 residues. The CDR3 bases are TGTGCCACCAGTGAAAGGGGGCAGGGGAGCACAGATACGCAGTATTTT. Encoded protein: CATSERGQGSTDTQYF.

CDR3 DNA: TGTGCTAGTGGTTTGGCCCTAGGTGCCGGGGAGCTGTTTTTT. Translation gives CASGLALGAGELFF. This chain uses TRBV12-5 with TRBJ2-2; D is undetermined. The V gene's germline CDR1 is LGHNT and CDR2 FRNRAP. V dropped 1 base and J dropped 6 bases, with 9 bases sitting between them. CDR3 length equals 14 residues.

The chain couples TRBV6-1 to TRBJ1-1; D unclear. The germline gives CDR1 MNHNS, CDR2 SASEGT. CDR3 size: 16 residues. V was shortened by 2 bases and J by 1 base, with 14 bases between the two germline ends. This CDR3 is CASSETPARGNTEAFF. The CDR3 DNA reads TGTGCCAGCAGTGAAACCCCCGCAAGAGGGAACACTGAAGCTTTCTTT.

The J gene is TRBJ2-3, the V gene TRBV6-2 or TRBV6-3, with TRBD2 matching over 12 bases. Unmatched junction bases numbered 12, after V lost 0 bases and J lost 8 bases. Germline lookup yields CDR1 MNHEY and CDR2 SVGEGT. The CDR3 extends over 18 amino acids. DNA for the CDR3: TGTGCCAGCAGTTACTCGACCCTCCGGCTAGCGGGAGGGGGTACGCAGTATTTT. Translated: CASSYSTLRLAGGGTQYF.

This clone was recorded a few times. The rearrangement uses TRBV27 and TRBJ2-1; D ambiguous. V was shortened by 3 bases and J by 9 bases, with 6 bases between the two germline ends. Germline CDR1 reads MNHEY; CDR2 reads SMNVEV (reference sequence). The CDR3 runs to 11 residues. The DNA for the CDR3 is TGTGCCAGCAGTTTGAACAGTGAGCAGTTCTTC. Encoded protein: CASSLNSEQFF.

The table lists this clone with a few counts. This chain joins TRBV7-6 and TRBJ1-3, with a possible D match to TRBD1 (6 bases). The CDR3 loop spans 18 amino acids. Germline-derived CDR1 and CDR2 are SGHVS and FNYEAQ. V was pared by 4 bases and J by 0 bases, with 19 bases between. The CDR3 is CASSSGPGGRRSGNTIYF. CDR3 nucleotides: TGTGCCAGCAGCTCAGGCCCCGGGGGCCGACGCTCTGGAAACACCATATATTTT.

V and J are TRBV2 and TRBJ1-4, with D maybe TRBD1 (5 bases). CDR3 length: 16 amino acids. CDR1 SNHLY and CDR2 FYNNEI come from the germline V gene. Between the trimmed V and J ends, which lost 5 bases and 10 bases, there was a span of 23 bases. CDR3: CASSPRDGGARGKLFF. CDR3 nucleotides: TGTGCCAGCAGTCCTCGGGACGGAGGCGCCCGGGGAAAACTGTTTTTT.

V gene TRBV19 combines with J gene TRBJ1-2; 9 bases are a match to TRBD1. Germline V lookup: CDR1 LNHDA, CDR2 SQIVND (reference sequence). This CDR3 contains 15 residues. After removal of 8 bases from V and 4 bases from J, the junction contained 11 bases not matched to a gene. The CDR3: CASAGNRGHGYGYTF. CDR3 DNA: TGTGCCAGTGCAGGAAACAGGGGGCACGGCTATGGCTACACCTTC.

The gene calls are TRBV4-3 and TRBJ1-2, with no clear D. Trimming pared 1 base from V and 0 bases from J, leaving 12 bases between. Germline V gene lookup returns CDR1 LGHNA and CDR2 YSLEER. There are 16 residues in the CDR3. The chain's CDR3 is CASSQADRNPNYGYTF. Written as DNA, the CDR3 is TGCGCCAGCAGCCAAGCCGACCGGAACCCTAACTATGGCTACACCTTC.

The chain is built from TRBV6-2 or TRBV6-3 and TRBJ2-1; 7 bases align to TRBD2. The CDR3 sequence is 17 residues long. V gave up 4 bases and J gave up 8 bases; unmatched junction bases: 17. Germline assignment: CDR1 MNHEY and CDR2 SVGEGT. CDR3 amino acids: CASSWAPGGVIRDEQFF. The CDR3 coding sequence is TGTGCCAGCAGTTGGGCCCCTGGGGGGGTTATAAGGGATGAGCAGTTCTTC.

The chain joins TRBV18 to TRBJ2-1; no reliable D call. CDR3 length equals 15 residues. The germline V and J ends were trimmed by 2 bases and 0 bases, with 8 bases remaining between them. The germline V gene encodes CDR1 KGHSH and CDR2 LQKENI. This CDR3 is CASSPGVPSYNEQFF. In DNA, the CDR3 is TGTGCCAGCTCACCAGGGGTCCCCTCCTACAATGAGCAGTTCTTC.